Reported below is one TCR beta chain. The sample belongs to a study of blood T cell repertoires in COVID-19. Assay: immunoSEQ multiplex PCR; the TCRdb copy retains only in-frame clones and omits some. This sample carries some 250,000 clones, 70% to 85% of them seen once, and the ten largest clones take about 15%. Material for sequencing was PBMCs or T cells enriched from blood (not recorded which). The receptor was derived from a man aged 35-49 years who had recovered from COVID-19.

CDR3 bases: TGTGCCAGTAGTCCAAGGACAGCCATGAACACTGAAGCTTTCTTT. As protein: CASSPRTAMNTEAFF. The gene calls are TRBV19 and TRBJ1-1; tentative D call: TRBD1 (6 bases). Trimming shortened V by 5 bases and J by 0 bases, and 13 bases separated the two germline ends. The CDR3 sequence is 15 residues long. Looked up from germline, CDR1 is LNHDA and CDR2 is SQIVND (reference sequence).